This TCR beta chain comes out of a study of beta chain features in type 1 diabetes. Germline V gives CDR1 SGHTA, CDR2 FQGNSA. Between the trimmed V and J ends, which lost 5 bases and 5 bases, there was a span of 18 bases. The CDR3 loop spans 15 amino acids. Whole-study findings and limits: Shortening of TCRB CDR3s, moderate but significant, appeared in all four CD4+ subsets of Type 1 diabetes patients.

This clone was counted a few times. Antigen: not known. All of the isolated RNA was reverse transcribed, so expressed TCRB transcripts were sequenced. Clones were sequenced by immunoSEQ multiplex PCR, and TCRdb holds only the in-frame ones, with some missing. This sample yields 300,000 to 350,000 clones, of which around 9% are seen a single time; over 0.95% belongs to the top ten. V is TRBV7-2 and J is TRBJ2-5, with D tentatively TRBD1 or TRBD2 (5 bases each). Specimen: central memory CD4+ T cells from blood. The source of this sequence is a man younger than 45 with type 1 diabetes. CDR3 in DNA: TGTGCCAGCAGCATATGGGACCGCGGCTCGGAGACCCAGTACTTC. Its protein is CASSIWDRGSETQYF.